This T cell receptor beta chain was recorded in a study of blood T cell repertoires in COVID-19. On the study more broadly: Whether acute or convalescent, the COVID-19 samples came from the United States, Italy and Spain. T cells, B-cell-depleted T cells, or PBMCs supplied cDNA or gDNA.

Only one count was recorded for this clone. Germline V gives CDR1 SGHDN, CDR2 FVKESK. The CDR3 contains 13 residues. V was trimmed by 2 bases and J by 8 bases, leaving 10 bases between them. Per the authors' pipeline: Estimation of nucleated cell counts was performed using reference gene primer amplification. The assay was immunoSEQ multiplex PCR, and TCRdb's table has in-frame clones only and misses some. V, J and clone size are taken as reported in that table, and D and trimming were inferred from the DNA itself. The profile covers roughly 150,000 clones, with about nine tenths appearing a single time and under 5% taken by the ten largest.

The V gene is TRBV14, the J gene TRBJ2-1; weak D call: TRBD1 (6 bases). The material sequenced was peripheral blood. The TCR was taken from a woman aged 70-85 years with acute or convalescent COVID-19. Here the CDR3 reads CASSQNHRDEQFF. As DNA, the CDR3 is TGTGCCAGCAGCCAAAACCACAGGGATGAGCAGTTCTTC. Full variable domain (missing parts from reference TRBV14 and TRBJ2-1): EAGVTQFPSHSVIEKGQTVTLRCDPISGHDNLYWYRRVMGKEIKFLLHFVKESKQDESGMPNNRFLAERTGGTYSTLKVQPAELEDSGVYFCASSQNHRDEQFFGPGTRLTVL.